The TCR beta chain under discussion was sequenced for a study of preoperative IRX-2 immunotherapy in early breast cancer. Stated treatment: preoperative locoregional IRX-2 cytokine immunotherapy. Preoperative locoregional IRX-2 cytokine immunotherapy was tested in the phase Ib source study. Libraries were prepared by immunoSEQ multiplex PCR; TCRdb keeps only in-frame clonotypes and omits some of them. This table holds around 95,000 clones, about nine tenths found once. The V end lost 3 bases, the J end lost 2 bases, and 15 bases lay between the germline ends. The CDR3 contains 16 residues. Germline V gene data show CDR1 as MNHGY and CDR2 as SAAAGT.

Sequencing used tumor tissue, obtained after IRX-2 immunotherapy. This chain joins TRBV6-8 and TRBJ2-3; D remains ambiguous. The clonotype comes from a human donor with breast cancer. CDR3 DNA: TGTGCCAGCAGTTATGAATCGGTGCGGTCCACAGATACGCAGTATTTT. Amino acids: CASSYESVRSTDTQYF.